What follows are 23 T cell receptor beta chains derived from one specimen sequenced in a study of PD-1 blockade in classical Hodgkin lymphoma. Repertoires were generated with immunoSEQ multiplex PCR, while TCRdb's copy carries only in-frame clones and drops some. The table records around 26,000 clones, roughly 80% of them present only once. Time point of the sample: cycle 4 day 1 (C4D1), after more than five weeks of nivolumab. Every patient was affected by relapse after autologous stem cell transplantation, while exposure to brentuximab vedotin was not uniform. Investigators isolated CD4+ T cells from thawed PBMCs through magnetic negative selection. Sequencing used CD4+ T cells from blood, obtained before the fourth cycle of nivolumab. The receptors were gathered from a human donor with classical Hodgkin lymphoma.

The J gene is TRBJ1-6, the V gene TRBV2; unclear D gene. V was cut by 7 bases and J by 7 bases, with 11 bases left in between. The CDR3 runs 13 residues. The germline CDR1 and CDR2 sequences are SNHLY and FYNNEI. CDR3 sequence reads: CASTGYTNSPLHF. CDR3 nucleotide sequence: TGTGCCAGCACGGGATATACAAATTCACCCCTCCACTTT.

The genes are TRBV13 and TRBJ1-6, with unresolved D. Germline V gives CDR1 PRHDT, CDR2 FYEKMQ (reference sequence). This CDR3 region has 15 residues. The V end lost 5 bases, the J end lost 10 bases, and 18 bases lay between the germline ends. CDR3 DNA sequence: TGTGCCAGCAGCGCCCGCCCCATTTTGGAGTCACCCCTCCACTTT. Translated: CASSARPILESPLHF.

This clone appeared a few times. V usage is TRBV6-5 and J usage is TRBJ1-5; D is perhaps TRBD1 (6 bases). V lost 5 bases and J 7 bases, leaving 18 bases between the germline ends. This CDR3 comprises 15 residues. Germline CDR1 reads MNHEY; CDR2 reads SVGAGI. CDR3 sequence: CASSIDLQGGQPQHF. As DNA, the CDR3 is TGTGCCAGCAGTATAGATCTACAGGGAGGGCAGCCCCAGCATTTT.

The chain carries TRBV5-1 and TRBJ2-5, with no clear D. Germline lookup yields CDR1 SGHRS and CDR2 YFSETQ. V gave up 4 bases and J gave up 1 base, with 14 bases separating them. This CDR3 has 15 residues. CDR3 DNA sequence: TGCGCCAGCAGCGTGGGAACAGTCCCCCAAGAGACCCAGTACTTC. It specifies CASSVGTVPQETQYF.

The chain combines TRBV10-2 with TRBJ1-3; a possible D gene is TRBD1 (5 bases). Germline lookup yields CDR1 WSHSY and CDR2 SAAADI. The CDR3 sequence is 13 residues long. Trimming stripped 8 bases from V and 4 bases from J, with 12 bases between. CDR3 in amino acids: CASHAGIGNTIYF. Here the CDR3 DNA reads TGCGCCAGCCATGCAGGGATCGGAAACACCATATATTTT.

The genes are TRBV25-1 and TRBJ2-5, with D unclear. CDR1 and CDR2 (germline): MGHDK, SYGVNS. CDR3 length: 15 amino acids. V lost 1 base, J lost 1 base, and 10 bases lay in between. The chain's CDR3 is CASSEWFSRQETQYF. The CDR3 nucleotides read TGTGCCAGCAGTGAATGGTTCAGCCGCCAAGAGACCCAGTACTTC.

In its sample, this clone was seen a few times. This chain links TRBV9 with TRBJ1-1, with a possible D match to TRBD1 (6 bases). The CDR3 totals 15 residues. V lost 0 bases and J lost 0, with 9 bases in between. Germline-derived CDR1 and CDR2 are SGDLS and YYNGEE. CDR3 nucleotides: TGTGCCAGCAGCGTAGCGGGACATTTGAACACTGAAGCTTTCTTT. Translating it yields CASSVAGHLNTEAFF.

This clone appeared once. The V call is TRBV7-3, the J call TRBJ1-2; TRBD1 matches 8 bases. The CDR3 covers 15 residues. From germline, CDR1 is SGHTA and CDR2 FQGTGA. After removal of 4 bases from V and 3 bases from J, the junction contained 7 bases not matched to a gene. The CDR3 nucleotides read TGTGCCAGCAGCTCGACAGGGGCTTTAGACTATGGCTACACCTTC. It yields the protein CASSSTGALDYGYTF.

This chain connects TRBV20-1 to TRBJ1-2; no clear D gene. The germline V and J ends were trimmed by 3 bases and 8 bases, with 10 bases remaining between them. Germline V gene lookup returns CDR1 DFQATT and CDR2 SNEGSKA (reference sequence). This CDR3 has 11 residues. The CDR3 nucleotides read TGCAGTGCTAGGCTAGGAGGGGGCTACACCTTC. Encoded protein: CSARLGGGYTF.

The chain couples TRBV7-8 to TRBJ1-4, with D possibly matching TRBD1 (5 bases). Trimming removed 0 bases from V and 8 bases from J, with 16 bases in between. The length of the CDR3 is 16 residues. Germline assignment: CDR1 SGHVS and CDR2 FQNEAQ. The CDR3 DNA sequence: TGTGCCAGCAGCTTAGCGATCGACAGCTTAGGAGAAAAACTGTTTTTT. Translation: CASSLAIDSLGEKLFF.

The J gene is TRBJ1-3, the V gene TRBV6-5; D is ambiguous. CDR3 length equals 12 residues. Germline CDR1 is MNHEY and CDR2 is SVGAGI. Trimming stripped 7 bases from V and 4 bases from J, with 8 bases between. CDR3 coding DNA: TGTGCCAGCAAAACACAAGGAAACACCATATATTTT. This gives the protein CASKTQGNTIYF.

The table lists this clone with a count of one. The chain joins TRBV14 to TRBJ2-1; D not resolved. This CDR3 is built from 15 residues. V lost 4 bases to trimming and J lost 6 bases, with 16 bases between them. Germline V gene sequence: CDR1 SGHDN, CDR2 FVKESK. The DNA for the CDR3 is TGTGCCAGCAGCCCCCGTGGTGGGGTTAGCAATGAGCAGTTCTTC. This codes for CASSPRGGVSNEQFF.

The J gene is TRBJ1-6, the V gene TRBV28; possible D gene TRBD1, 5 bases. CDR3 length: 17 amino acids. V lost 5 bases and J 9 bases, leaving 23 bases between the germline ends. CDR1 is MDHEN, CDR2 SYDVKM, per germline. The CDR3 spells CASSVLQGLPWSSPLHF. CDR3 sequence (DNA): TGTGCCAGCAGTGTCCTGCAGGGACTGCCGTGGAGTTCACCCCTCCACTTT.

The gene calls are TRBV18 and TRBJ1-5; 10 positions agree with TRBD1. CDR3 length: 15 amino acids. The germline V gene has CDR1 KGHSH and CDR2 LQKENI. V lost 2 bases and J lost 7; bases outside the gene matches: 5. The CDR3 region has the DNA TGTGCCAGCTCACCATCCGGGACAGGGGAACAGCCCCAGCATTTT. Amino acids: CASSPSGTGEQPQHF.

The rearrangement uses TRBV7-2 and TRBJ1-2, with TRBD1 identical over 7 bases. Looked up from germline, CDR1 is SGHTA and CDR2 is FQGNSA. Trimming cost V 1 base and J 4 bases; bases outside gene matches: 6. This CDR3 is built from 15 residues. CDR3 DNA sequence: TGTGCCAGCAGCTTAGAGGGGGCGACCAGCTATGGCTACACCTTC. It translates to CASSLEGATSYGYTF.

CDR3 loop: CASSADTGELFF. CDR3 DNA sequence: TGTGCCAGCAGTGCGGACACCGGGGAGCTGTTTTTT. The gene calls are TRBV2 and TRBJ2-2; no definite D call. Per germline, CDR1 SNHLY and CDR2 FYNNEI. CDR3 length: 12 residues. V was cut by 4 bases and J by 3 bases, with 3 bases left in between. The variable domain in full, with the rest retrieved from reference TRBV2 and TRBJ2-2, is EPEVTQTPSHQVTQMGQEVILRCVPISNHLYFYWYRQILGQKVEFLVSFYNNEISEKSEIFDDQFSVERPDGSNFTLKIRSTKLEDSAMYFCASSADTGELFFGEGSRLTVL.

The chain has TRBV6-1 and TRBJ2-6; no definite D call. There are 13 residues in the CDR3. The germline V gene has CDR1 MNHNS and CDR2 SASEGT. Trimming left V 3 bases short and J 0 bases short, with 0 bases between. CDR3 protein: CASSDSGANVLTF. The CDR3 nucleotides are TGTGCCAGCAGTGACTCTGGGGCCAACGTCCTGACTTTC.

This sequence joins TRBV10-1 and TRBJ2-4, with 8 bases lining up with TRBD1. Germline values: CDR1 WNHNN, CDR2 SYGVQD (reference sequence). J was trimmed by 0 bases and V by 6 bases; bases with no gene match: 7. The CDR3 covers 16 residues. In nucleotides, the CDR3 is TGCGCCAGCAGAGAGACAGGGGCGTTAGCCAAAAACATTCAGTACTTC. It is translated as CASRETGALAKNIQYF.

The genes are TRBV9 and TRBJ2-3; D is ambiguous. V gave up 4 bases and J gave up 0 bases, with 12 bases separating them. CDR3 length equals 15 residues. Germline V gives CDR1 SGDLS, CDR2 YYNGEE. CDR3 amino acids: CASSSSSASTDTQYF. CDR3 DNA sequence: TGTGCCAGCAGCAGTAGCAGTGCGAGCACAGATACGCAGTATTTT.

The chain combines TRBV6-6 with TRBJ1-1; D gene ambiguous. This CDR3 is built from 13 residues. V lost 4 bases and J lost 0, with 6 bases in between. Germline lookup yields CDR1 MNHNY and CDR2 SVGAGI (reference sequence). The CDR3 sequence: CASSLRVNTEAFF. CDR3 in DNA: TGTGCCAGCAGTTTAAGGGTGAACACTGAAGCTTTCTTT.

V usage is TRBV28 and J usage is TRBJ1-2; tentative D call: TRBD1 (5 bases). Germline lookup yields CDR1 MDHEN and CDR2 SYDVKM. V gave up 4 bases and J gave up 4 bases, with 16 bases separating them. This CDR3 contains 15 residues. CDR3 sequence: CASSSGVGAGYGYTF. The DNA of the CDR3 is TGTGCCAGCAGTTCGGGGGTAGGGGCGGGCTATGGCTACACCTTC.

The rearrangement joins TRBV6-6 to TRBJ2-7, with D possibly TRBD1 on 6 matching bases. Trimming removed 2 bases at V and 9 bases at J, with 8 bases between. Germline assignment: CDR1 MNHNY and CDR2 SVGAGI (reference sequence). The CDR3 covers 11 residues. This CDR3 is CASSYQGWQYF. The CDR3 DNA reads TGTGCCAGCAGTTACCAGGGGTGGCAGTACTTC.

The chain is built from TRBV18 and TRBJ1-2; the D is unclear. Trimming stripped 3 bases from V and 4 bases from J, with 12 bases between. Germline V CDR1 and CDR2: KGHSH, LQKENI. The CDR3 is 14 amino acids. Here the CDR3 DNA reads TGTGCCAGCTCACCGGGCGAGGAGGGCTATGGCTACACCTTC. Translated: CASSPGEEGYGYTF.